This T cell receptor (beta chain) emerged from a study of regulatory T cells in long-lasting Graves disease. Specified time point: newly diagnosed GD, antithyroid drugs for less than 3 months. After RNA was extracted from PBMCs, the TCR library was made from it. The V end was cut by 2 bases, the J end by 1 base, with 8 bases between. This CDR3 contains 14 residues. The germline gives CDR1 KGHSH, CDR2 LQKENI. This clonotype was detected many times. Library construction for TCR beta used iRepertoire HTBI primers and Arm-PCR of CDR3 regions. TCRdb recomputed calls from the multiplex PCR reads with MiXCR, one row per CDR3 protein. The top ten clones hold approximately 30% of a sample with a few hundred thousand distinct CDR3 sequences, 15% to 20% of them seen once. These sequences were also reported in another study, on T cells in Graves' hyperthyroidism and ophthalmopathy. From that paper: RT-PCR in the first round (using the HTBI primer set) targeted the TCR CDR3.

The genes are TRBV18 and TRBJ1-1; perhaps TRBD1 as D (6 bases). The receptor was derived from a man in his forties with Graves disease. The sequencing here drew on peripheral blood mononuclear cells (PBMCs), taken at new diagnosis, from a patient treated with antithyroid drugs. The CDR3 nucleotides are TGTGCCAGCTCACCAATGGGACAGAACACTGAAGCTTTCTTT. This translates into CASSPMGQNTEAFF. Full variable domain (missing parts from reference TRBV18 and TRBJ1-1): NAGVMQNPRHLVRRRGQEARLRCSPMKGHSHVYWYRQLPEEGLKFMVYLQKENIIDESGMPKERFSAEFPKEGPSILRIQQVVRGDSAAYFCASSPMGQNTEAFFGQGTRLTVV.